Reported below is one TCR beta chain. Its specificity is unknown. Missing from this donor's record is the CMV serostatus. This sample stems from a study of cytomegalovirus exposure and HLA in healthy donors. Findings and limits, study-wide: About 90% or about 30% of the time was how often most TCR beta V segments were productive, according to an earlier analysis.

The PCR was carried out with 60 Vbeta primers and 13 Jbeta primers. This table comes from immunoSEQ multiplex PCR, and its TCRdb copy is limited to in-frame clones, with some not included. The sample lists about 59,000 clones, roughly four fifths occurring once. Sequencing was carried out using PBMCs. This sequence was found in a human donor in good health.

As DNA, the CDR3 is TGCGCCAGCAGCCAAGCCGCAGAACTAGTGCTCGAGCAGTACTTC. This translates into CASSQAAELVLEQYF. The chain uses TRBV4-1 and TRBJ2-7; maybe TRBD2 (5 bases). V was clipped by 1 base and J by 6 bases, with 16 bases between them. Germline loops: CDR1 MGHRA, CDR2 YSYEKL. The CDR3 spans 15 residues.